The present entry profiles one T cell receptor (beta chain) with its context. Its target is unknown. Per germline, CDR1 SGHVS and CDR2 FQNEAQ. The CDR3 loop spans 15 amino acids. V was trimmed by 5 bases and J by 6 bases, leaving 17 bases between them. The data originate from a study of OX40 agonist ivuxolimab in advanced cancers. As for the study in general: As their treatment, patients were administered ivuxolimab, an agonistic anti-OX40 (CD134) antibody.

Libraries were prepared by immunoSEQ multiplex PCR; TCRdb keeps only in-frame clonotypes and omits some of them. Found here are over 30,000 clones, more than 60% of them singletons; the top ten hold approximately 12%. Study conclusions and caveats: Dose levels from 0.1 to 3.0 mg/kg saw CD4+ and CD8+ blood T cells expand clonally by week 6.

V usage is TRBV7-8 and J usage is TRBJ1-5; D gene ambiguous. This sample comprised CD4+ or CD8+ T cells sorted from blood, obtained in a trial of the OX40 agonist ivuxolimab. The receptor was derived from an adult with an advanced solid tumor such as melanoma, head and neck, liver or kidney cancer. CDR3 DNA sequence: TGTGCCAGCAGCCTAGGGATCGATCTCCTTCAGCCCCAGCATTTT. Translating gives CASSLGIDLLQPQHF.